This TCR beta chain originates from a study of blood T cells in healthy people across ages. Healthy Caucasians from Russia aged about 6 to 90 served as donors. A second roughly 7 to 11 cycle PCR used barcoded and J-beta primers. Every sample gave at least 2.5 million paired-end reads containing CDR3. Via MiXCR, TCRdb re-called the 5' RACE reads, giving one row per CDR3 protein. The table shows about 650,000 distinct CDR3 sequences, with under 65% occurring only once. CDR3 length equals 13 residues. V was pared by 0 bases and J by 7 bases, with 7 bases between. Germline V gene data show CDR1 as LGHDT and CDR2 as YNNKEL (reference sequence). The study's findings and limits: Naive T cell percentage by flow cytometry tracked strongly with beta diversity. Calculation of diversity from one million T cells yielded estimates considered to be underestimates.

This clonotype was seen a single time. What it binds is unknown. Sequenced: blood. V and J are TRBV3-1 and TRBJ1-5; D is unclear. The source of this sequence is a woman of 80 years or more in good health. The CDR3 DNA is TGTGCCAGCAGCCAAGATTTACGGCAGCCCCAGCATTTT. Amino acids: CASSQDLRQPQHF.